These 13 T cell receptor beta chains were all obtained from the same sample, sequenced in a study of beta chain features in type 1 diabetes. Study-wide results and limits: TCRB CDR3 length was moderately but significantly reduced in all four CD4+ subsets of Type 1 diabetes patients.

Of the isolated RNA, all was reverse transcribed, and so the sequenced material was expressed TCRB transcripts. Some clones are missing from TCRdb's copy, which holds only in-frame ones; the method was immunoSEQ multiplex PCR. The sample contains some 22,000 clones, more than 45% of which appear only once. These receptors are not linked to any known antigen. Source material: stem cell memory CD4+ T cells from blood. Source of these receptors: a man between 18 and 29 years old with type 1 diabetes.

This chain links TRBV15 with TRBJ1-5; D is unclear. Trimming left V 5 bases short and J 4 bases short, with 18 bases between. Germline V lookup: CDR1 LNHNV, CDR2 YYDKDF (reference sequence). This CDR3 comprises 16 residues. The CDR3 region has the DNA TGTGCCACCAGCTCTCTACGTGCGGGTATTAATCAGCCCCAGCATTTT. It codes for CATSSLRAGINQPQHF.

The chain employs TRBV28 and TRBJ2-4, with 10 bases identical to TRBD1. CDR3 length: 15 amino acids. With 5 bases clipped from V and 5 bases from J, the junction kept 6 bases outside the gene matches. Germline CDR1 reads MDHEN; CDR2 reads SYDVKM. CDR3 nucleotide sequence: TGTGCCAGCAGTAGCGCCGGGACAGGGGAAAACATTCAGTACTTC. Protein: CASSSAGTGENIQYF.

The V gene is TRBV11-2, the J gene TRBJ2-5, with TRBD1 as a possible D gene (5 bases). This CDR3 is 13 amino acids long. Trimming shortened V by 1 base and J by 3 bases, and 6 bases separated the two germline ends. Germline loops: CDR1 SGHAT, CDR2 FQNNGV. CDR3 amino acids: CASSLGREETQYF. The CDR3 nucleotides read TGTGCCAGCAGCTTAGGCAGGGAAGAGACCCAGTACTTC.

A few counts support this clone. The chain combines TRBV5-1 with TRBJ2-1; 9 bases are a match to TRBD2. Per germline, CDR1 SGHRS and CDR2 YFSETQ. The CDR3 runs to 15 residues. Unmatched junction bases numbered 6, after V lost 1 base and J lost 7 bases. The chain's CDR3 is CASSLSSGGRNEQFF. The CDR3 nucleotides read TGCGCCAGCAGCTTGAGTAGCGGGGGAAGGAATGAGCAGTTCTTC. The variable domain in full, completed from reference TRBV5-1 and TRBJ2-1, reads KAGVTQTPRYLIKTRGQQVTLSCSPISGHRSVSWYQQTPGQGLQFLFEYFSETQRNKGNFPGRFSGRQFSNSRSEMNVSTLELGDSALYLCASSLSSGGRNEQFFGPGTRLTVL.

This clone was counted between two and nine times. The genes are TRBV7-7 and TRBJ2-2; D is uncertain. This CDR3 has 12 residues. The germline V and J ends were trimmed by 0 bases and 13 bases, with 9 bases remaining between them. Germline V CDR1 and CDR2: SSHAT, FNYEAQ (reference sequence). The CDR3 region has the DNA TGTGCCAGCAGCTTAGCCGGTGGTGGGCTGTTTTTT. It encodes CASSLAGGGLFF.

This chain uses TRBV28 with TRBJ1-1; possibly TRBD1 for D (5 bases). This CDR3 comprises 16 residues. Germline lookup yields CDR1 MDHEN and CDR2 SYDVKM. Trimming removed 1 base from V and 1 base from J, with 13 bases in between. This chain's CDR3 is CASSLYPGLGNTEAFF. The CDR3 nucleotides read TGTGCCAGCAGTTTATATCCAGGGTTGGGGAACACTGAAGCTTTCTTT. Full variable domain (missing parts from reference TRBV28 and TRBJ1-1): DVKVTQSSRYLVKRTGEKVFLECVQDMDHENMFWYRQDPGLGLRLIYFSYDVKMKEKGDIPEGYSVSREKKERFSLILESASTNQTSMYLCASSLYPGLGNTEAFFGQGTRLTVV.

V usage is TRBV28 and J usage is TRBJ1-4; D possibly corresponds to TRBD1 (5 bases). The length of the CDR3 is 15 residues. Germline CDR1 and CDR2: MDHEN and SYDVKM. Trimming shortened V by 8 bases and J by 5 bases, and 18 bases separated the two germline ends. The CDR3: CASCGHLGGNEKLFF. The CDR3, as DNA: TGTGCCAGCTGCGGACACCTGGGGGGAAATGAAAAACTGTTTTTT. The whole variable domain, remainder taken from reference TRBV28 and TRBJ1-4, is DVKVTQSSRYLVKRTGEKVFLECVQDMDHENMFWYRQDPGLGLRLIYFSYDVKMKEKGDIPEGYSVSREKKERFSLILESASTNQTSMYLCASCGHLGGNEKLFFGSGTQLSVL.

The table lists this clone with a few counts. This CDR3 reads CASSPWAGGPDTQYF. DNA for the CDR3: TGTGCCAGCAGCCCGTGGGCGGGGGGGCCAGATACGCAGTATTTT. V is TRBV6-5 and J is TRBJ2-3, with 9 bases aligning to TRBD2. The CDR3 runs to 15 residues. J was trimmed by 4 bases and V by 6 bases; bases with no gene match: 8. Germline CDR1 and CDR2: MNHEY and SVGAGI.

The rearrangement uses TRBV19 and TRBJ2-1; 12 bases are shared with TRBD1. The CDR3 is made up of 17 amino acids. Germline loops: CDR1 LNHDA, CDR2 SQIVND (reference sequence). V shed 2 bases and J 7 bases; nucleotides not matched to a gene: 9. CDR3 in DNA: TGTGCCAGTAGTATAACTGACCCGGGACAGGGGGCAAATGAGCAGTTCTTC. Protein product: CASSITDPGQGANEQFF.

This clone was seen a few times. Additional DNA sequences in this sample encode the identical CDR3. The chain couples TRBV7-2 to TRBJ1-1; maybe TRBD1 (5 bases). CDR1 SGHTA and CDR2 FQGNSA come from the germline V gene. This CDR3 is 13 amino acids long. Trimming took off 2 bases at V and 2 bases at J, with 6 bases between the two ends. The DNA of the CDR3 is TGTGCCAGCAGCTTACAGGGAAACACTGAAGCTTTCTTT. Translating it yields CASSLQGNTEAFF.

This clone was seen a few times. The V gene is TRBV6-6, the J gene TRBJ1-3, with TRBD1 as a possible D gene (6 bases). V was pared by 0 bases and J by 1 base, with 7 bases between. This CDR3 is 15 amino acids long. CDR1 and CDR2 (germline): MNHNY, SVGAGI (reference sequence). In DNA form, the CDR3 reads TGTGCCAGCAGTTACTCTACAGGGTCTGGAAACACCATATATTTT. Its protein is CASSYSTGSGNTIYF.

V is TRBV5-4 and J is TRBJ2-7; 9 bases line up with TRBD2. Unmatched junction bases numbered 11, after V lost 4 bases and J lost 6 bases. Germline CDR1 SGHNT, CDR2 YYREEE (reference sequence). The CDR3 has 15 residues. Here the CDR3 DNA reads TGTGCCAGCAGCCCCGGTAGTAGCGGGAGTTCCGAGCAGTACTTC. Protein product: CASSPGSSGSSEQYF.

In its sample, this clone was seen a few times. The chain carries TRBV7-2 and TRBJ2-1; the D gene is possibly TRBD2 (5 bases). Germline CDR1 and CDR2: SGHTA and FQGNSA. This CDR3 comprises 13 residues. V lost 0 bases to trimming and J lost 5 bases, with 5 bases between them. The CDR3 here is CASSLARDNEQFF. CDR3 DNA sequence: TGTGCCAGCAGCTTAGCGCGGGACAATGAGCAGTTCTTC. Full variable domain (outside the CDR3, taken from reference TRBV7-2 and TRBJ2-1): GAGVSQSPSNKVTEKGKDVELRCDPISGHTALYWYRQSLGQGLEFLIYFQGNSAPDKSGLPSDRFSAERTGGSVSTLTIQRTQQEDSAVYLCASSLARDNEQFFGPGTRLTVL.